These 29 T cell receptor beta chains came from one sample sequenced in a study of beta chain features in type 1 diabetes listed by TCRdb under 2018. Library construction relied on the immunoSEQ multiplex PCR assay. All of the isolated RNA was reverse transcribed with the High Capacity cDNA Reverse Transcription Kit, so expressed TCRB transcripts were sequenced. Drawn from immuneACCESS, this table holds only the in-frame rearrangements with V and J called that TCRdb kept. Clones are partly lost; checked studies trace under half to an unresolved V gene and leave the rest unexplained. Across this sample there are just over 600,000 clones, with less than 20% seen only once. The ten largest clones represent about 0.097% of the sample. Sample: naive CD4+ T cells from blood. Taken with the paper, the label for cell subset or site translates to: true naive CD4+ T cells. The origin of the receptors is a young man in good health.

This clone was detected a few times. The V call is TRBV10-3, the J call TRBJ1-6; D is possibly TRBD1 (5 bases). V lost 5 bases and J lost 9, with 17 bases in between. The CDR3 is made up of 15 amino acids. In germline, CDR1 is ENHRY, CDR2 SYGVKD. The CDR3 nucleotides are TGTGCCATCAGTACCTCCTCTGGGGGGGGTTCACCCCTCCACTTT. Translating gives CAISTSSGGGSPLHF.

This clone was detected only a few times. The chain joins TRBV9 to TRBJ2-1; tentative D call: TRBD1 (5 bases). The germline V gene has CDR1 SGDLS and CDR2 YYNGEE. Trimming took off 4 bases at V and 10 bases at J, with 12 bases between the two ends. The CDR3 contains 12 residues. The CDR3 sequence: CASSTQGREQFF. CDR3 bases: TGTGCCAGCAGCACTCAGGGAAGGGAGCAGTTCTTC.

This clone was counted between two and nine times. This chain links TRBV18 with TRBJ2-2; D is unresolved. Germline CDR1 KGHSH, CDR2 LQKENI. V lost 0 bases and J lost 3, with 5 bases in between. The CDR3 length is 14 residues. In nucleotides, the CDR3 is TGTGCCAGCTCACCACCGCAATACACCGGGGAGCTGTTTTTT. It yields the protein CASSPPQYTGELFF.

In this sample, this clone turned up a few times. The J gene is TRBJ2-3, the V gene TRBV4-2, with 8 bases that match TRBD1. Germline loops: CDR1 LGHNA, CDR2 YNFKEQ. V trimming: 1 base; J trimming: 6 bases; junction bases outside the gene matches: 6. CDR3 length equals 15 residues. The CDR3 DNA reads TGTGCCAGCAGCCAAGGTCTCACAGGGGGGGATACGCAGTATTTT. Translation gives CASSQGLTGGDTQYF.

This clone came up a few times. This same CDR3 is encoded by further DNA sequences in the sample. The CDR3, as DNA: TGTGCCAGCTCGCCCGACAGGAACACCGGGGAGCTGTTTTTT. Its protein is CASSPDRNTGELFF. This chain joins TRBV18 and TRBJ2-2, with D perhaps TRBD1 (5 bases). Germline V lookup: CDR1 KGHSH, CDR2 LQKENI. The CDR3 length is 14 residues. Trimming stripped 6 bases from V and 1 base from J, with 9 bases between.

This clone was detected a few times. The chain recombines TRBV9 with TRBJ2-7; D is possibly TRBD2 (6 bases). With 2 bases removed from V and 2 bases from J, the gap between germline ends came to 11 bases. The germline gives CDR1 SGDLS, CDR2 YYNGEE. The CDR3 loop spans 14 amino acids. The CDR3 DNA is TGTGCCAGCAGCGTTGGCGGGGCAGCCTACGAGCAGTACTTC. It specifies CASSVGGAAYEQYF.

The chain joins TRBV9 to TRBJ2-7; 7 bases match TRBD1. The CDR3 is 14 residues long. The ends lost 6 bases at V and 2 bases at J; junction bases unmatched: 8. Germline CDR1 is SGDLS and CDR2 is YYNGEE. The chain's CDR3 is CASNPTGVPYEQYF. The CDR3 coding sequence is TGTGCCAGCAACCCTACAGGGGTACCCTACGAGCAGTACTTC.

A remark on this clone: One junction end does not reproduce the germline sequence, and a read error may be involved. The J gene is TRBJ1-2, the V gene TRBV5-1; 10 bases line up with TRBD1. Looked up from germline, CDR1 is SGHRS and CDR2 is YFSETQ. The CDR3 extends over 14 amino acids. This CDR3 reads CASGLGQGSGGYTF. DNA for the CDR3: TGCGCCAGCGGCTTGGGACAGGGGAGTGGTGGCTACACCTTC.

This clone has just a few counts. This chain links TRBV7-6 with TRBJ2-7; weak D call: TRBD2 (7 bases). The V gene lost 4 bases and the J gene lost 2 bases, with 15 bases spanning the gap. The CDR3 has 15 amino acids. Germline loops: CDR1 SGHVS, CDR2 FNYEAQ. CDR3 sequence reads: CASSSSEGGTYEQYF. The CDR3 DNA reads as TGTGCCAGCAGCTCCAGTGAGGGGGGGACCTACGAGCAGTACTTC.

CDR3 nucleotides: TGTGCCAGTACCCCAGACAGGCGGGTAGAGACCCAGTACTTC. Residues: CASTPDRRVETQYF. The chain is built from TRBV19 and TRBJ2-5, with a possible D match to TRBD1 (6 bases). The CDR3 extends over 14 amino acids. Trimming cost V 7 bases and J 4 bases, with 16 bases left between them. In germline, CDR1 is LNHDA, CDR2 SQIVND (reference sequence).

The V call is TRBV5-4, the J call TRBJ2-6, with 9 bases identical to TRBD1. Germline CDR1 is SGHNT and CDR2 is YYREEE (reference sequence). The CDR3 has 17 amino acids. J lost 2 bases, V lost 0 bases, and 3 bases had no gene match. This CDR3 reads CASSLVTGGAGANVLTF. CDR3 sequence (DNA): TGTGCCAGCAGCTTGGTCACAGGGGGCGCTGGGGCCAACGTCCTGACTTTC.

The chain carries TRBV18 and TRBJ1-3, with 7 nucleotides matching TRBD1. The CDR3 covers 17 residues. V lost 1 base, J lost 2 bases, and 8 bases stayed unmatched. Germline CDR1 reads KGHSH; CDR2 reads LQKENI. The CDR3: CASSPRDSRRPGNTIYF. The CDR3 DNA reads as TGTGCCAGCTCACCACGGGACAGTCGGAGGCCTGGAAACACCATATATTTT.

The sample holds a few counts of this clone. This CDR3 reads CASSKGGGKLFF. DNA of the CDR3: TGTGCCAGCAGCAAAGGCGGGGGAAAACTGTTTTTT. The chain uses TRBV11-1 and TRBJ1-4, with D possibly TRBD1 on 5 matching bases. The V gene's germline CDR1 is SGHAT and CDR2 FQDESV (reference sequence). V dropped 5 bases and J dropped 10 bases, with 11 bases sitting between them. The CDR3 covers 12 residues.

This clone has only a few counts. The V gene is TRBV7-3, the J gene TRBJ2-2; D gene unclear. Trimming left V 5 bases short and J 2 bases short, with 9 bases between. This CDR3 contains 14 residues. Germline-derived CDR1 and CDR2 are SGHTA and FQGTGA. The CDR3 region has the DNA TGTGCCAGCAGCCTCCAGCCCAACACCGGGGAGCTGTTTTTT. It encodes CASSLQPNTGELFF.

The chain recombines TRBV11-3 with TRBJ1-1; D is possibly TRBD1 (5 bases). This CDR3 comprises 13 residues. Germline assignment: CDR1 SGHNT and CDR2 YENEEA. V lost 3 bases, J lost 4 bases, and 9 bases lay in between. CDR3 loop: CASSFTGATEAFF. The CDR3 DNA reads TGTGCCAGCAGCTTTACAGGAGCCACTGAAGCTTTCTTT.

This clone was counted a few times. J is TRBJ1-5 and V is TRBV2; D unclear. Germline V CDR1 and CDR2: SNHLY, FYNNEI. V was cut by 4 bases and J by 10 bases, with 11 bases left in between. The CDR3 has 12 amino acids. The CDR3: CASSVTIRPQHF. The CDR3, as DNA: TGTGCCAGCAGTGTTACTATCCGTCCCCAGCATTTT.

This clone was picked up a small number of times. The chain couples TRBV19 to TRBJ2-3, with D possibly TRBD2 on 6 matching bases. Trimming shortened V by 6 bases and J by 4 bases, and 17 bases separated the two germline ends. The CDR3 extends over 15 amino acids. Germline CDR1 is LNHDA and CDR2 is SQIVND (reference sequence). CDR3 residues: CASRPKRLGADTQYF. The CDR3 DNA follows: TGTGCCAGTAGACCCAAACGACTAGGGGCAGATACGCAGTATTTT.

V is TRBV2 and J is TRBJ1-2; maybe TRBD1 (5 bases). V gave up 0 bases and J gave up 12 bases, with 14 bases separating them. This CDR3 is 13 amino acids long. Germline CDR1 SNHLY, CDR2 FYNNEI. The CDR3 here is CASSEALRQGHTF. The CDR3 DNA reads TGTGCCAGCAGTGAAGCGCTTCGGCAGGGACACACCTTC.

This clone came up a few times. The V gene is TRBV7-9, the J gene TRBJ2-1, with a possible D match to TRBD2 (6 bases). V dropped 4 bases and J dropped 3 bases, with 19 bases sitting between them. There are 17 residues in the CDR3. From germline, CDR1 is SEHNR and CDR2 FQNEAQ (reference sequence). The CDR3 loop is CASSSWGSGLYYNEQFF. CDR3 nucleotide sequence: TGTGCCAGCAGCTCGTGGGGTAGCGGTCTTTACTACAATGAGCAGTTCTTC. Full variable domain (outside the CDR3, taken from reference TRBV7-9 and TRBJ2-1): DTGVSQNPRHKITKRGQNVTFRCDPISEHNRLYWYRQTLGQGPEFLTYFQNEAQLEKSRLLSDRFSAERPKGSFSTLEIQRTEQGDSAMYLCASSSWGSGLYYNEQFFGPGTRLTVL.

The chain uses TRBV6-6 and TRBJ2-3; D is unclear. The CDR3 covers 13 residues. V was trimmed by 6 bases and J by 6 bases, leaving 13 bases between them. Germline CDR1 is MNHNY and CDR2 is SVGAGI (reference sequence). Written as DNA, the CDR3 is TGTGCCAGCAGGGGATCACAACCGGATACGCAGTATTTT. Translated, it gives CASRGSQPDTQYF.

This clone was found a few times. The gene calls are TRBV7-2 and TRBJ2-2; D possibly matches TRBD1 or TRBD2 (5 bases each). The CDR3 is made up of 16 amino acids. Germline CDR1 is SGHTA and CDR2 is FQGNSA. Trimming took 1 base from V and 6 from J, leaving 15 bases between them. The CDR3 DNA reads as TGTGCCAGCAGCTTAGGGGGCGGGTCCTCCCCCGGGGAGCTGTTTTTT. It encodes CASSLGGGSSPGELFF.

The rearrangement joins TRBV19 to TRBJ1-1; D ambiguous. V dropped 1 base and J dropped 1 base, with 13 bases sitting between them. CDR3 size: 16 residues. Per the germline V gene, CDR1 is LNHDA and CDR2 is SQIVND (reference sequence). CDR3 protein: CASSIVLRTTNTEAFF. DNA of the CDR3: TGTGCCAGTAGTATAGTTCTTCGTACGACGAACACTGAAGCTTTCTTT.

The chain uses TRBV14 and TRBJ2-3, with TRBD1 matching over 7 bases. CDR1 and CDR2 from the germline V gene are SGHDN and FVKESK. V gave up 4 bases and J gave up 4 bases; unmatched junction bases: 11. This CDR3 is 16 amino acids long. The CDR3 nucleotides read TGTGCCAGCAGCCGCACCGGGACAGCACGCTCAGATACGCAGTATTTT. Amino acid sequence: CASSRTGTARSDTQYF.

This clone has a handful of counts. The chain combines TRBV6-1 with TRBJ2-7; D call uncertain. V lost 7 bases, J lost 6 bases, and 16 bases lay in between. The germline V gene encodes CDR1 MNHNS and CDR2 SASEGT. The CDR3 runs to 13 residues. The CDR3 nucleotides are TGTGCCAGCATCGAGGTAGGGAAAGGCGAGCAGTACTTC. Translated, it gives CASIEVGKGEQYF.

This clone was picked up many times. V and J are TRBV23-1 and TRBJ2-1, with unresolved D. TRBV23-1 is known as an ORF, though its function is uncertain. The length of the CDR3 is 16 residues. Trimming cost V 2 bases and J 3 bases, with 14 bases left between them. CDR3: CASSQPVSSSYNEQFF. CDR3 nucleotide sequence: TGCGCCAGCAGTCAACCGGTCTCTAGTAGCTACAATGAGCAGTTCTTC.

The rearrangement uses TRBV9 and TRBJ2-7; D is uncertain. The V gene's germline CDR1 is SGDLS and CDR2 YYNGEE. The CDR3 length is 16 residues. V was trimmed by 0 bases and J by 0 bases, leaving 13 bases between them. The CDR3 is CASSVATSLSSYEQYF. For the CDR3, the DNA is TGTGCCAGCAGCGTAGCTACGTCCCTAAGCTCCTACGAGCAGTACTTC. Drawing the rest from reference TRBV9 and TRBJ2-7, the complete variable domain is DSGVTQTPKHLITATGQRVTLRCSPRSGDLSVYWYQQSLDQGLQFLIQYYNGEERAKGNILERFSAQQFPDLHSELNLSSLELGDSALYFCASSVATSLSSYEQYFGPGTRLTVT.

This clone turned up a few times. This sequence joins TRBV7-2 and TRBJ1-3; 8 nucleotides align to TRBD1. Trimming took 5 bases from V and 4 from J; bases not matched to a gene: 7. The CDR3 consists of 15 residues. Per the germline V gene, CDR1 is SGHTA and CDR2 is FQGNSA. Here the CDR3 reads CASSRGQGVGNTIYF. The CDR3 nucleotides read TGTGCCAGCAGCCGTGGACAGGGAGTGGGAAACACCATATATTTT.

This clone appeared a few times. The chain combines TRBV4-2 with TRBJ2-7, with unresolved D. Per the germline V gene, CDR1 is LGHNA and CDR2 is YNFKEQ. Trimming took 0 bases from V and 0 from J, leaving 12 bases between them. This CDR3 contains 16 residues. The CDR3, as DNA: TGTGCCAGCAGCCAAGAAGCTTTCAGGTTCTCCTACGAGCAGTACTTC. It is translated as CASSQEAFRFSYEQYF.

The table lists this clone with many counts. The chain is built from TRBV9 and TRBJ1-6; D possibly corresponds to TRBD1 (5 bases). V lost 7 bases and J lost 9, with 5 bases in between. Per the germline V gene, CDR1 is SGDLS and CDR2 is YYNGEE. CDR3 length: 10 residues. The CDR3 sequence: CASGGSPLHF. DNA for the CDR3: TGTGCCAGCGGGGGTTCACCCCTCCACTTT.